This T cell receptor (beta chain) was obtained from a study of monozygotic twins with cystic fibrosis. The overall study: Libraries were built from 3 to 3.5 micrograms of fragmented DNA using around 15 PCR cycles. Study-wide points: Low clonality (median about 0.0095) suggested a mostly naive repertoire. V usage most resembled the co-twin in 13 of 16 pairs. Age, concordance and disease severity did not associate with shared CDR3 numbers.

About this clone itself: What it binds is unknown.

This table comes from immunoSEQ multiplex PCR, and its TCRdb copy is limited to in-frame clones, with some not included. The sample holds 11,000 to 15,000 clones, about 85% seen once. The sample was blood. The origin of this receptor is a boy aged 5-17 years with cystic fibrosis.

The CDR3 bases are TGTGCCAGCAGGCTACCGGGACGGATTAATGAAAAACTGTTTTTT. It is translated as CASRLPGRINEKLFF. J is TRBJ1-4 and V is TRBV6-7, with a possible D match to TRBD1 (5 bases). TRBV6-7 is annotated as an ORF whose role is uncertain. Trimming removed 6 bases at V and 4 bases at J, with 15 bases between. The CDR3 runs 15 residues.